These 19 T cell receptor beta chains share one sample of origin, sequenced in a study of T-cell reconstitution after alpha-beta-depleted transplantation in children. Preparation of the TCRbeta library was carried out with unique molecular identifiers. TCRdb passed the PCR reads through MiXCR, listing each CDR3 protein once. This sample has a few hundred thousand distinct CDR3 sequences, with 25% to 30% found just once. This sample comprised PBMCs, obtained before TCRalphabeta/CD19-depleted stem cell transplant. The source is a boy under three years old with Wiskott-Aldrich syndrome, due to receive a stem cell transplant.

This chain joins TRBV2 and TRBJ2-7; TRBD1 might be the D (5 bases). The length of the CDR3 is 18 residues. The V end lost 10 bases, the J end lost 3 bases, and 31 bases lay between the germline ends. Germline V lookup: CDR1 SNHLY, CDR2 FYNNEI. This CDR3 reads CAICLSPIVLGRGYEQYF. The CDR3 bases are TGTGCCATCTGTTTGAGTCCCATAGTCCTAGGAAGGGGCTACGAGCAGTACTTC. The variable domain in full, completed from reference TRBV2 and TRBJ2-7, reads EPEVTQTPSHQVTQMGQEVILRCVPISNHLYFYWYRQILGQKVEFLVSFYNNEISEKSEIFDDQFSVERPDGSNFTLKIRSTKLEDSAMYFCAICLSPIVLGRGYEQYFGPGTRLTVT.

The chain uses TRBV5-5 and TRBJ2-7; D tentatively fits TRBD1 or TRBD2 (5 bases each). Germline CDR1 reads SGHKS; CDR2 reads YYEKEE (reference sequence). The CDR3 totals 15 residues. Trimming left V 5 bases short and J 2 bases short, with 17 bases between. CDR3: CASRFNLQGPYEQYF. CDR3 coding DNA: TGTGCCAGCAGATTTAACCTCCAGGGACCCTACGAGCAGTACTTC.

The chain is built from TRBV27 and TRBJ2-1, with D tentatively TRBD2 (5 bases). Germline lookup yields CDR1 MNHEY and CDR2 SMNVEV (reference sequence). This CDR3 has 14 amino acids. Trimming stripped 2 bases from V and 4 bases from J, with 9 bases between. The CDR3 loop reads CASSLKGEYNEQFF. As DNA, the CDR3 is TGTGCCAGCAGTTTAAAGGGAGAGTACAATGAGCAGTTCTTC.

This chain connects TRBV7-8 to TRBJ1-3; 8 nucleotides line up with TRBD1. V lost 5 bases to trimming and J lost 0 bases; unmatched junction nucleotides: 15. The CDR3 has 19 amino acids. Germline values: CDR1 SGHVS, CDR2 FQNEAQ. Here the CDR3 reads CASSQELVSGGSSGNTIYF. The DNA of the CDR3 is TGTGCCAGCAGCCAAGAATTAGTGTCAGGGGGCAGCTCTGGAAACACCATATATTTT.

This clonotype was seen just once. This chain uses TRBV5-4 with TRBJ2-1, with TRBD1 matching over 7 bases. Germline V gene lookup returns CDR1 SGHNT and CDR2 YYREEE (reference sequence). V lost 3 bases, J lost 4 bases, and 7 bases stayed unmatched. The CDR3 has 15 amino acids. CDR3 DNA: TGTGCCAGCAGCTCCGCGGACAGGAGTTACAATGAGCAGTTCTTC. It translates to CASSSADRSYNEQFF.

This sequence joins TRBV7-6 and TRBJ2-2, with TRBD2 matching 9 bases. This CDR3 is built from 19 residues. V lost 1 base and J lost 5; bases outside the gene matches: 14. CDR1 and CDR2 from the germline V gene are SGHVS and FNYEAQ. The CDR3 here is CASSLVGAGVGLATGELFF. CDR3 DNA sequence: TGTGCCAGCAGCTTAGTGGGCGCTGGGGTTGGACTAGCGACCGGGGAGCTGTTTTTT.

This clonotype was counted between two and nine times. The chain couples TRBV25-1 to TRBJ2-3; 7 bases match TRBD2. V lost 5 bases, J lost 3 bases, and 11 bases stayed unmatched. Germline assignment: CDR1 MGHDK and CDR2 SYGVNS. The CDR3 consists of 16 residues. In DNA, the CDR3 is TGTGCCAGCAGTCTCACTCTAGCGGTTGGTACAGATACGCAGTATTTT. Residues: CASSLTLAVGTDTQYF. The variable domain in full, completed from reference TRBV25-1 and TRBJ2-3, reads EADIYQTPRYLVIGTGKKITLECSQTMGHDKMYWYQQDPGMELHLIHYSYGVNSTEKGDLSSESTVSRIRTEHFPLTLESARPSHTSQYLCASSLTLAVGTDTQYFGPGTRLTVL.

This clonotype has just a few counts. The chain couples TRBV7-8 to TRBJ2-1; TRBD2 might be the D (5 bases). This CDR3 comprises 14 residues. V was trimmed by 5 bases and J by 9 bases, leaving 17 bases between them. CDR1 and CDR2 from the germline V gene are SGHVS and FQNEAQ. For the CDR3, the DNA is TGTGCCAGCAGCCCCGGGGTGGCAGTTTTTGAGCAGTTCTTC. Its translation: CASSPGVAVFEQFF.

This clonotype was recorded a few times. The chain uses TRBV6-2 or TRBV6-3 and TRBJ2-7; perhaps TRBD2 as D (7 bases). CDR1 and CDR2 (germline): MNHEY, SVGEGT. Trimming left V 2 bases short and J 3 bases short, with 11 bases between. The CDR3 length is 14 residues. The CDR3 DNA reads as TGTGCCAGCAGTTACGGGCGGGGGCACTACGAGCAGTACTTC. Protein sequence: CASSYGRGHYEQYF.

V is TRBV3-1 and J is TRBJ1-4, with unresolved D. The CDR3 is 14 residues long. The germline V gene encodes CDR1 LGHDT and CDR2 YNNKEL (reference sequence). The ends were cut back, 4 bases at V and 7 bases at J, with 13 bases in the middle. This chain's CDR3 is CASSLSPTGEKLFF. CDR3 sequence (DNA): TGTGCCAGCAGCCTCAGTCCCACGGGTGAAAAACTGTTTTTT.

This CDR3 reads CSARGVGETQYF. CDR3 nucleotide sequence: TGCAGTGCTAGGGGCGTAGGAGAGACCCAGTACTTC. The chain is built from TRBV20-1 and TRBJ2-5; D is ambiguous. The CDR3 is 12 amino acids. Trimming stripped 3 bases from V and 4 bases from J, with 9 bases between. Looked up from germline, CDR1 is DFQATT and CDR2 is SNEGSKA (reference sequence).

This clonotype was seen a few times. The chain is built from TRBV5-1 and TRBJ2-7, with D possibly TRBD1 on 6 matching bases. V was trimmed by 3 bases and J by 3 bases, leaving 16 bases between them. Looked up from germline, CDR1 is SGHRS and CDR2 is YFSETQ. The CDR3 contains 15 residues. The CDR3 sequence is CASSSGDPANYEQYF. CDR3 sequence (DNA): TGCGCCAGCAGCTCAGGGGACCCGGCGAACTACGAGCAGTACTTC.

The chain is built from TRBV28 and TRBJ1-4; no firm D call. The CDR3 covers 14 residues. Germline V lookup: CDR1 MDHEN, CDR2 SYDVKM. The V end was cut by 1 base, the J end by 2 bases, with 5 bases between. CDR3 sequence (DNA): TGTGCCAGCAGTTTATCATTGACTAATGAAAAACTGTTTTTT. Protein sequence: CASSLSLTNEKLFF.

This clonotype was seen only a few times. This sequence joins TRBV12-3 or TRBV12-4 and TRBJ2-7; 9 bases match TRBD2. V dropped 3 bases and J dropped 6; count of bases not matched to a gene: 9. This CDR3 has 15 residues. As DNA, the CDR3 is TGTGCCAGCAGTTTTTCGGCTAGCGGGAAAGGCGAGCAGTACTTC. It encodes CASSFSASGKGEQYF.

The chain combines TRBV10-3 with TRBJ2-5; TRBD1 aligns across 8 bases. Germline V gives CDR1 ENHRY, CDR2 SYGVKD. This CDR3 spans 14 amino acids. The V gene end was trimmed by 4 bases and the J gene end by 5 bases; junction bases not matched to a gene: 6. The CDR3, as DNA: TGTGCCATCAGTGCAGGACAGGGTAGCGAGACCCAGTACTTC. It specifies CAISAGQGSETQYF.

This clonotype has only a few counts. DNA of the CDR3: TGCAGTGCTCTTAGACTAGCGGGTGAGCAGTTCTTC. Its protein is CSALRLAGEQFF. The chain couples TRBV20-1 to TRBJ2-1; TRBD2 agrees at 10 bases. The germline V gene has CDR1 DFQATT and CDR2 SNEGSKA (reference sequence). The V and J ends lost 5 bases and 9 bases, in that order; junction bases with no gene match: 4. This CDR3 spans 12 amino acids.

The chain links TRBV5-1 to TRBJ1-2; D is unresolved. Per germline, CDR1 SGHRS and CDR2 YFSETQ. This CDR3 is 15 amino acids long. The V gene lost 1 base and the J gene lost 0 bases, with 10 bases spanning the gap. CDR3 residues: CASSLLGPANYGYTF. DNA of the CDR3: TGCGCCAGCAGCTTGCTAGGCCCAGCTAACTATGGCTACACCTTC.

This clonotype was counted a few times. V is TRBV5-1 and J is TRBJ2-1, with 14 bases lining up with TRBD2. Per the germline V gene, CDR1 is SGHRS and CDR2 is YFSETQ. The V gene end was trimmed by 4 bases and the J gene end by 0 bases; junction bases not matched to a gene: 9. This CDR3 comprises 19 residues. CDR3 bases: TGCGCCAGCAGCCCAGGGACTAGCGGGAGAATCTACTCCTACAATGAGCAGTTCTTC. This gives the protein CASSPGTSGRIYSYNEQFF.

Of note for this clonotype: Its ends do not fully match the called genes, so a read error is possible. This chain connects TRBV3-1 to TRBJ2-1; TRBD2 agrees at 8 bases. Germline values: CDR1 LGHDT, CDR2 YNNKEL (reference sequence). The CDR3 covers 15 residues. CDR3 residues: CASRQAGASYNEQFF. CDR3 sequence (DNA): TGTGCCAGCAGGCAAGCGGGAGCCTCCTACAATGAGCAGTTCTTC.